The sequence of this T cell receptor (beta chain) was determined in a study of blood T cell repertoires in COVID-19. This CDR3 has 15 amino acids. Trimming shortened V by 5 bases and J by 2 bases, and 14 bases separated the two germline ends. The V gene's germline CDR1 is LNHDA and CDR2 SQIVND (reference sequence). This table comes from immunoSEQ multiplex PCR, and its TCRdb copy is limited to in-frame clones, with some not included. The repertoire holds some 150,000 clones, with roughly 90% as singletons. This chain uses TRBV19 with TRBJ2-3, with D tentatively TRBD1 (5 bases). The source is a human donor in a cohort sampled during active COVID-19. Sequencing was carried out using peripheral blood. The CDR3 nucleotides read TGTGCCAGTAGTCCGGACGGCAGGGACACAGATACGCAGTATTTT. This translates into CASSPDGRDTDTQYF.